This TCR beta chain was sequenced for a study of blood T cell repertoires in COVID-19. With 5 bases clipped from V and 7 bases from J, the junction kept 8 bases outside the gene matches. This CDR3 contains 13 residues. Germline lookup yields CDR1 GTSNPN and CDR2 SVGIG (reference sequence). The repertoire was sequenced with immunoSEQ multiplex PCR; TCRdb's copy has only in-frame clones and lacks some. The data contain about 240,000 clones, 81% of them seen just once; the ten biggest clones take up around 7.2%. This clone was detected a few times. Sequencing was done on a sample of peripheral blood. This sequence was found in a woman of 80 years or more with COVID-19, enrolled during active disease. The V gene is TRBV30, the J gene TRBJ1-2, with TRBD1 matching 9 bases. The CDR3 loop is CAWVGQGFSGYTF. The CDR3, as DNA: TGTGCCTGGGTCGGACAGGGGTTCAGTGGCTACACCTTC.